This T cell receptor (beta chain) was retrieved from a study of PD-1 blockade in classical Hodgkin lymphoma. V dropped 4 bases and J dropped 5; count of bases not matched to a gene: 5. The germline V gene has CDR1 MNHNS and CDR2 SASEGT. CDR3 length equals 15 residues. Using immunoSEQ multiplex PCR, the repertoire was profiled, and TCRdb retains in-frame clones only, with some absent. The sample shows 15,000 to 20,000 clones, under 85% of them seen only once. All trial patients relapsed after autologous stem cell transplantation. This sequence joins TRBV6-1 and TRBJ1-1; 12 bases align to TRBD1. This specimen consisted of peripheral blood mononuclear cells (PBMCs), obtained at baseline. The TCR comes from a human donor with classical Hodgkin lymphoma. The DNA of the CDR3 is TGTGCCAGCAGTGGGGACAGGGGGCGGAGGACTGAAGCTTTCTTT. As protein: CASSGDRGRRTEAFF.